This entry describes one T cell receptor (beta chain). As yet, its antigen is unknown. Trimming removed 1 base at V and 9 bases at J, with 13 bases between. The CDR3 runs 15 residues. Germline V lookup: CDR1 MNHEY, CDR2 SVGEGT. Assay used: immunoSEQ multiplex PCR; TCRdb lists only in-frame clones, some missing. The repertoire has around 370,000 clones, around 84% of them found once; the top ten carry about 3.3%. Specified treatment: 15 to 20 received Ad26.COV2.S at low or high dose, single or two shots; several received placebo; per-sample allocation not given. Collection of the samples took place on day 63 after the first injection of vaccine or placebo. The administered vaccine (an Ad26 vector) expressed Wuhan-strain SARS-CoV-2 spike. The data were obtained in a study of Ad26.COV2.S vaccination and SARS-CoV-2 variants. The overall study: The authors gave Ad26.COV2.S intramuscularly, either once or twice 56 days apart. General study points: It was reported that spike-specific CD8+ and CD4+ T cell responses were substantially broad after vaccination. Individuals receiving vaccine had higher spike-specific TCR breadth than placebo recipients did.

The material was peripheral blood, obtained in a trial of Ad26.COV2.S vaccine versus placebo. This TCR came from a person aged 18-65 years who received the Ad26.COV2.S COVID-19 vaccine or a placebo. The rearrangement links TRBV6-2 or TRBV6-3 to TRBJ1-6; D call uncertain. The CDR3 DNA is TGTGCCAGCAGTTACTGGCGGCAGAATGGTTCACCCCTCCACTTT. Encoded protein: CASSYWRQNGSPLHF.